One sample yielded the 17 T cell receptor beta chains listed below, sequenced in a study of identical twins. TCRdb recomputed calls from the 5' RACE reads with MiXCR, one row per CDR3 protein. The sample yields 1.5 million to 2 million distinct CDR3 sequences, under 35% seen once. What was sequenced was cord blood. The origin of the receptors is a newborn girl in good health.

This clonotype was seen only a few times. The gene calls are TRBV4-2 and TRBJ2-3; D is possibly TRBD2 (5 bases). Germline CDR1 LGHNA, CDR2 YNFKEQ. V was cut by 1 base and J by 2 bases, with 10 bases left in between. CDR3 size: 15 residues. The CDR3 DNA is TGTGCCAGCAGCCAAGGACGGGAACACACAGATACGCAGTATTTT. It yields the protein CASSQGREHTDTQYF.

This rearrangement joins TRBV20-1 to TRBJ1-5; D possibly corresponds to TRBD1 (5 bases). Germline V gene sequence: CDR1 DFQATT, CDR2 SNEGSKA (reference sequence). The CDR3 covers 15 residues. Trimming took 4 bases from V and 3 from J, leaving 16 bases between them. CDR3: CSANAGGTVNQPQHF. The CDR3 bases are TGCAGTGCTAATGCGGGGGGGACGGTCAATCAGCCCCAGCATTTT.

The CDR3 is CSAMGQGGSNEKLFF. The CDR3 DNA reads as TGCAGTGCCATGGGACAGGGCGGATCTAATGAAAAACTGTTTTTT. The chain combines TRBV20-1 with TRBJ1-4; 9 positions agree with TRBD1. This CDR3 has 15 amino acids. J was trimmed by 3 bases and V by 6 bases; bases with no gene match: 8. Germline V CDR1 and CDR2: DFQATT, SNEGSKA (reference sequence).

Here the CDR3 DNA reads TGTGCCAGCAGCTTACTTACCGGGGGGCTGTCCTACAATGAGCAGTTCTTC. Protein: CASSLLTGGLSYNEQFF. The chain recombines TRBV11-1 with TRBJ2-1, with a tentative D call TRBD2 (7 bases). Trimming took 2 bases from V and 1 from J, leaving 15 bases between them. The CDR3 covers 17 residues. CDR1 is SGHAT and CDR2 is FQDESV in the germline V gene (reference sequence).

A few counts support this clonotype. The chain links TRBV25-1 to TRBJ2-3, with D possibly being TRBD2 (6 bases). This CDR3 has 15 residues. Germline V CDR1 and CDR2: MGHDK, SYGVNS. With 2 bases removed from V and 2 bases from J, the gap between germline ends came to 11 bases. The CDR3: CASSETGDYTDTQYF. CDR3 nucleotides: TGTGCCAGCAGTGAAACGGGAGACTACACAGATACGCAGTATTTT.

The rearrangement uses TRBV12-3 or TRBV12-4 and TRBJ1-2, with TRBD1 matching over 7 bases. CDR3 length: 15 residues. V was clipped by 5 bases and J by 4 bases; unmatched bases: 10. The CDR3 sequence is CASSPRRRDSYGYTF. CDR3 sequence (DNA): TGTGCCAGCAGTCCCCGGAGGAGGGACAGCTATGGCTACACCTTC.

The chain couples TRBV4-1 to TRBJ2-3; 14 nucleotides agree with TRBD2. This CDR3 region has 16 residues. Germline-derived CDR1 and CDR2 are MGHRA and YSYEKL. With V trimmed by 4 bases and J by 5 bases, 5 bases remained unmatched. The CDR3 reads CASSRTTSGGGDTQYF. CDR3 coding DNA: TGCGCCAGCAGCCGCACGACTAGCGGGGGGGGAGATACGCAGTATTTT.

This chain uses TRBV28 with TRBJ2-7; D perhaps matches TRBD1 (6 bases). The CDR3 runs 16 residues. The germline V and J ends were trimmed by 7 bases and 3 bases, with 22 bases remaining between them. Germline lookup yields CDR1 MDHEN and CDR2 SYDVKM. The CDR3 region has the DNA TGTGCCAGCACCGAGGTAACAGGGAAACTAAGCTACGAGCAGTACTTC. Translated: CASTEVTGKLSYEQYF.

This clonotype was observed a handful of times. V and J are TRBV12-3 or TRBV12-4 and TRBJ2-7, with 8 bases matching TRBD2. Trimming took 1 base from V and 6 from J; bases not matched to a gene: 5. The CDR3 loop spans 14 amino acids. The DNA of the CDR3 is TGTGCCAGCAGTTTAGACCGGACTAGCTCCGAGCAGTACTTC. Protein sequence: CASSLDRTSSEQYF.

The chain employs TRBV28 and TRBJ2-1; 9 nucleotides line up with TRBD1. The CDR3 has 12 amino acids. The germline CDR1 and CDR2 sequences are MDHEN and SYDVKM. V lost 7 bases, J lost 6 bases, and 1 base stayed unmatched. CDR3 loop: CASTDRGNEQFF. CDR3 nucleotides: TGTGCCAGCACGGACAGGGGCAATGAGCAGTTCTTC.

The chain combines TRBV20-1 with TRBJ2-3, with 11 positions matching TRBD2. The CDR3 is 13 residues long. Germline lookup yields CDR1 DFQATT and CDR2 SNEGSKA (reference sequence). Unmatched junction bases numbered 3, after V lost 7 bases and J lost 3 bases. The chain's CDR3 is CSGLAGWTDTQYF. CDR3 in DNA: TGCAGTGGACTAGCGGGATGGACAGATACGCAGTATTTT.

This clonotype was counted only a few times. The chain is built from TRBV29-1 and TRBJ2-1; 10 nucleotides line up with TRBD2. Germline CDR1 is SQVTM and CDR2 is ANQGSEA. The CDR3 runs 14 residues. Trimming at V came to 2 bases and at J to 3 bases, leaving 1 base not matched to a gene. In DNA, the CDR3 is TGCAGCGTTGAACGACTAGCGGGCTACAATGAGCAGTTCTTC. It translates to CSVERLAGYNEQFF.

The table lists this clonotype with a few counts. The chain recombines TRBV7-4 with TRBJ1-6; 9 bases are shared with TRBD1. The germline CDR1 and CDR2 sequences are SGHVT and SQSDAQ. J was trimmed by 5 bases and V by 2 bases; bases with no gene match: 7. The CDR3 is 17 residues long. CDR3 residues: CASSLNNRDRDNSPLHF. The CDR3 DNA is TGTGCCAGCAGCTTAAACAACCGGGACAGGGATAATTCACCCCTCCACTTT.

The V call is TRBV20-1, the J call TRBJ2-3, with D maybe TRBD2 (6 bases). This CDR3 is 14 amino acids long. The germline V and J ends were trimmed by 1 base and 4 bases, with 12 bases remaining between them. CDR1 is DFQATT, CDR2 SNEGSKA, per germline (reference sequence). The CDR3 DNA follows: TGCAGTGCTAGAGGTAAACCTAGCGCAGATACGCAGTATTTT. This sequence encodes CSARGKPSADTQYF.

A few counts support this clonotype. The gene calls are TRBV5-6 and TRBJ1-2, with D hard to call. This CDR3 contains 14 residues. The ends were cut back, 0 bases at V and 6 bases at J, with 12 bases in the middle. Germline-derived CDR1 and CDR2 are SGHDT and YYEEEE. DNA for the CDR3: TGTGCCAGCAGCTTGGTCGCGACTCGGGATGGCTACACCTTC. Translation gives CASSLVATRDGYTF.

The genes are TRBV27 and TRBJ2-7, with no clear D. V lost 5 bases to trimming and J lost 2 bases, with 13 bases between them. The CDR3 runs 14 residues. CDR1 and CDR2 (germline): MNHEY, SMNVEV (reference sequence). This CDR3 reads CASSPVGLAYEQYF. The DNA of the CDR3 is TGTGCCAGCAGTCCGGTGGGCCTTGCCTACGAGCAGTACTTC.

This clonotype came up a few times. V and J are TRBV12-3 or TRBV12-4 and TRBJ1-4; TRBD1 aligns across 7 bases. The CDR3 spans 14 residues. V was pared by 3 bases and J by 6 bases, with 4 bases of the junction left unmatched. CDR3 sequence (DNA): TGTGCCAGCAGTTTGAGGGGGCATCATGAAAAACTGTTTTTT. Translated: CASSLRGHHEKLFF.